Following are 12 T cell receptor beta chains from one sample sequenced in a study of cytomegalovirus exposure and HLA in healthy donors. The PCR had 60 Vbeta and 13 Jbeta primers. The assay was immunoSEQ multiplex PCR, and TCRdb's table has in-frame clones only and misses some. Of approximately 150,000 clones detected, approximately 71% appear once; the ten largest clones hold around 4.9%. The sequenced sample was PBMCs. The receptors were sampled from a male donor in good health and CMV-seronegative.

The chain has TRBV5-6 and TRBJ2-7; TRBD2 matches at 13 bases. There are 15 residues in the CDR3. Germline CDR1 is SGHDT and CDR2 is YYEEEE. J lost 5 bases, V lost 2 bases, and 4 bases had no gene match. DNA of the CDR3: TGTGCCAGCAGCTTCGGGACTAGCGGGAATGACGAGCAGTACTTC. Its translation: CASSFGTSGNDEQYF.

Here the CDR3 DNA reads TGTGCCAGCTCGGACAGGGGGCTAGGCACAGATACGCAGTATTTT. It codes for CASSDRGLGTDTQYF. The rearrangement joins TRBV2 to TRBJ2-3, with 11 nucleotides matching TRBD1. Trimming at V came to 8 bases and at J to 1 base, leaving 5 bases not matched to a gene. CDR3 size: 15 residues. CDR1 SNHLY and CDR2 FYNNEI come from the germline V gene.

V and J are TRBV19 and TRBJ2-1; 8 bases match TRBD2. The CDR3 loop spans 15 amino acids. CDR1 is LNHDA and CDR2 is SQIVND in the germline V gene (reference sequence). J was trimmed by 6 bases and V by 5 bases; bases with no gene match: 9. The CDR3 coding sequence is TGTGCCAGTAGTCCCCGGACTAGCTTTTTCAATGAGCAGTTCTTC. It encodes CASSPRTSFFNEQFF. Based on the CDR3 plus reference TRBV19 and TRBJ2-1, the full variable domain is DGGITQSPKYLFRKEGQNVTLSCEQNLNHDAMYWYRQDPGQGLRLIYYSQIVNDFQKGDIAEGYSVSREKKESFPLTVTSAQKNPTAFYLCASSPRTSFFNEQFFGPGTRLTVL.

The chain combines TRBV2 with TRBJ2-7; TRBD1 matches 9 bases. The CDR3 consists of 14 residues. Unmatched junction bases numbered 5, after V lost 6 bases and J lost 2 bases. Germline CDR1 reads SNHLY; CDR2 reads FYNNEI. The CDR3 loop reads CASSGQGYTYEQYF. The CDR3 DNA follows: TGTGCCAGCAGCGGACAGGGGTACACCTACGAGCAGTACTTC. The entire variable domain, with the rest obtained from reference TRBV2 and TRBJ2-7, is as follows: EPEVTQTPSHQVTQMGQEVILRCVPISNHLYFYWYRQILGQKVEFLVSFYNNEISEKSEIFDDQFSVERPDGSNFTLKIRSTKLEDSAMYFCASSGQGYTYEQYFGPGTRLTVT.

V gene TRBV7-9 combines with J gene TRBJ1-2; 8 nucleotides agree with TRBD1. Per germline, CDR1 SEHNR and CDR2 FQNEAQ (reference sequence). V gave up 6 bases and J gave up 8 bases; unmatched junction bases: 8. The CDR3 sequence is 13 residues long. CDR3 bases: TGTGCCAGCAGTATCGGACAGGGATTGGGCTACACCTTC. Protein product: CASSIGQGLGYTF.

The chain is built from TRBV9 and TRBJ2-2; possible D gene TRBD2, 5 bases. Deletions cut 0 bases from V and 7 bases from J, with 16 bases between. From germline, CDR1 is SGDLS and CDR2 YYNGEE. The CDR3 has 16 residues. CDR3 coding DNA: TGTGCCAGCAGCGTAGAGAGCGGCCCTAACCTCGGGGAGCTGTTTTTT. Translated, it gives CASSVESGPNLGELFF.

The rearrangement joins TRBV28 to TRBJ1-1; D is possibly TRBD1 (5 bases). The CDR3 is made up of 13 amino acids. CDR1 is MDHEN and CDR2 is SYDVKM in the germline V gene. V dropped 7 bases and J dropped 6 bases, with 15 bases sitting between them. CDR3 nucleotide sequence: TGTGCCAGCAACCTGGGGGGGGGTTCTGAAGCTTTCTTT. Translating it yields CASNLGGGSEAFF.

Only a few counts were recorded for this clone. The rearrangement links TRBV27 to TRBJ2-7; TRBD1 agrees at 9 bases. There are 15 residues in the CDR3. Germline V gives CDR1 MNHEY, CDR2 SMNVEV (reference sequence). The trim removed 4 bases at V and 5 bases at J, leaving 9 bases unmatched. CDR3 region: CASSSPGQGFDEQYF. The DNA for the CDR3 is TGTGCCAGCAGTTCACCGGGACAGGGTTTCGACGAGCAGTACTTC.

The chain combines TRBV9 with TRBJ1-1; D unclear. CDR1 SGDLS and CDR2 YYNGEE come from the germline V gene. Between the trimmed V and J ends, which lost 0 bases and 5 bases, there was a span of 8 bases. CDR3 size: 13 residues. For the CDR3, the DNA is TGTGCCAGCAGCGTAGGGCTGTGGACTGAAGCTTTCTTT. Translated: CASSVGLWTEAFF.

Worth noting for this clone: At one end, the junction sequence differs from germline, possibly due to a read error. CDR3 region: CPSSSPARTSEPLYEQYF. CDR3 coding DNA: TGTCCCAGCAGCTCCCCGGCCAGGACTAGCGAGCCTCTCTACGAGCAGTACTTC. The J gene is TRBJ2-7, the V gene TRBV7-9; 9 bases match TRBD2. The CDR3 is made up of 18 amino acids. Germline V gives CDR1 SEHNR, CDR2 FQNEAQ (reference sequence). The full variable domain, rest sourced from reference TRBV7-9 and TRBJ2-7, is DTGVSQNPRHKITKRGQNVTFRCDPISEHNRLYWYRQTLGQGPEFLTYFQNEAQLEKSRLLSDRFSAERPKGSFSTLEIQRTEQGDSAMYLCPSSSPARTSEPLYEQYFGPGTRLTVT.

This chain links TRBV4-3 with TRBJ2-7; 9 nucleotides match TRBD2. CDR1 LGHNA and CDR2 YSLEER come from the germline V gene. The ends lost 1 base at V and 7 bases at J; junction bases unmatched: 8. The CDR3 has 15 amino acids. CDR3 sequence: CASSQASSGRGEQYF. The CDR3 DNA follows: TGCGCCAGCAGCCAAGCGAGTAGCGGGAGAGGGGAGCAGTACTTC.

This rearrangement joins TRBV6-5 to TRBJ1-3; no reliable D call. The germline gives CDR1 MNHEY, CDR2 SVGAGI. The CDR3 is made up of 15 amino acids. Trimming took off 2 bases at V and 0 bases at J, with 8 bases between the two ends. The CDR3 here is CASSYGPNSGNTIYF. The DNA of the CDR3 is TGTGCCAGCAGTTACGGGCCCAACTCTGGAAACACCATATATTTT.